The clone carrying this T cell receptor beta chain was seen ten or more times. Its target is unknown. The data originate from a study of T-cell reconstitution after alpha-beta-depleted transplantation in children. This CDR3 is 14 amino acids long. Losses at the gene ends were 4 bases for V and 4 bases for J; bases not matched to a gene: 5. CDR1 and CDR2 from the germline V gene are SGHKS and YYEKEE (reference sequence). Unique molecular identifiers were used in preparing the TCRbeta library. TCRdb re-called the PCR reads with MiXCR, one entry per CDR3 protein. The table shows some 220,000 distinct CDR3 sequences, with roughly a tenth occurring only once. Study outcomes and limitations: At around two months after transplant, the alpha-beta T cells were reportedly derived from several hundred expanded clones that came from non-depleted graft cells.

This material consisted of PBMCs, taken before TCRalphabeta/CD19-depleted stem cell transplant. This sequence originates from a child younger than two with acute myeloid leukemia, due to receive a stem cell transplant. The chain couples TRBV5-5 to TRBJ1-2, with TRBD1 identical over 9 bases. Here the CDR3 DNA reads TGTGCCAGCAGCGCGGACAGGGGTGTCTATGGCTACACCTTC. It translates to CASSADRGVYGYTF.